This T cell receptor (beta chain) was recovered during a study of T cells in Graves' hyperthyroidism and ophthalmopathy (dated 2019 in TCRdb). General notes on the study: Peripheral blood samples were taken at initial diagnosis, before any treatment was given. Once sampling was done, hyperthyroidism patients were given methimazole at a starting dose of 30 mg daily, whereas ophthalmopathy patients were given high-dose intravenous methylprednisolone. TCR V-J signatures able to tell the groups apart were searched for in a discovery cohort of approximately 95 patients, of whom approximately 40 had Graves' ophthalmopathy and roughly 59 had stable Graves' hyperthyroidism. For training and testing, the approximately 97 patients in the discovery cohort were randomly divided in a 7:3 ratio. The paper reports TCR Vbeta CDR3 sequencing of over 120 peripheral blood samples: 40 or so ophthalmopathy, roughly 74 hyperthyroidism and 17 progressor patients. Prospective prediction of ophthalmopathy was tested in an independent validation cohort consisting of fewer than 20 hyperthyroidism patients and some 17 patients who later progressed to ophthalmopathy. The study also compared thyroid tissue and blood T-cell repertoires from several Graves' hyperthyroidism patients. The paper as a whole reports these results and caveats: During validation, the model predicted progression to ophthalmopathy a median of approximately six months ahead of onset, with 60% to 71% sensitivity and less than 85% specificity. Most expanded thyroid clonotypes (frequency above 0.001) were also detected in blood, a finding suggesting that blood repertoires may reflect thyroid immune responses. Ophthalmopathy was separated from stable hyperthyroidism by a 13 V-J signature model, with roughly 88% sensitivity and about 81% specificity obtained in cross-validation and 80%/75% obtained in testing. Sample size was not statistically predetermined, and blinding of investigators to group allocation was not performed.

The V end loses 5 bases and the J end loses 4 bases, and a stretch of 11 bases separates them. The CDR3 goes from the cysteine to the phenylalanine over 13 residues. The entry retains the CDR3 DNA only, 39 bases that are in frame from base 1. Amplification of TCR beta CDR3 regions was carried out from RNA transcripts. The first round of RT-PCR for the TCR CDR3 was performed with the HTBI primer set and the Qiagen OneStep RT-PCR kit. Libraries were constructed in a second round of multiplex PCR, after which size selection and purification were performed. The libraries were sequenced on an Illumina HiSeq2000 using paired-end 100 bp reads. The paper's processing steps were these. SOAPnuke was used to process the raw data, throwing out any read that contained adapters or uncalled bases, had a mean Phred below 15, or lacked an exact constant-primer or identifier match. High-quality paired reads were merged using COPE v1.2.5, and each unique nucleotide sequence was defined as a clonotype. MiTCR v1.1 was used to align clonotypes to the IMGT TRBV, TRBD and TRBJ reference segments. The analysis included only V-J combinations with a frequency above 0.0001, which together covered around 99% of the repertoires. A TCS score was defined as the ratio between F50 (clonal expansion) and ExV (chaos), using BLOSUM62-based TCRdist between CDR3 peptides within each V-J. Welch's t-statistics and random forest reduced around 520 V-J features to roughly 13, which were used in a naive Bayes classifier (R e1071). The public sequencing data were trimmed at Q25 with fastp and processed into clonotypes with MiXCR by TCRdb, which kept only in-frame beta chains. Identical CDR3 proteins give one entry, which carries the most common genes and DNA. These V and J calls rely on TCRdb rather than the paper's analysis. This sample has 620,000 or so distinct CDR3 sequences in its table, and more than 14% of those were observed once. The ten most abundant clones make up around 12% of the sample.

Moderately to severely active disease, a Clinical Activity Score of at least 3, a NOSPECS grade of at least 4, and a duration under 3 months were present in ophthalmopathy patients. Patients with uncontrolled infections, other autoimmune diseases, pregnancy or lactation were excluded. Diagnoses relied on clinical symptoms, serum thyroxine and TRAb, thyroid ultrasound and orbital computed tomography. Ficoll-Paque density gradient centrifugation was used to isolate PBMCs from about 10 ml of fresh peripheral blood. Total RNA was extracted using Trizol reagent, and RNA quality was assessed on an Agilent 2100 Bioanalyzer. This clonotype was found a few times. Its antigen is currently not known. There are no base qualities to consult, and no much larger clone falls within one base.

Rearrangement joined TRBV12-3 or TRBV12-4 to TRBJ1-2; the D gene remains uncertain. What was sequenced was blood. This receptor was identified in a woman aged 45-59 years with Graves' ophthalmopathy. Here is the DNA: TGTGCCAGCAGTCGCGGACCGTTCTATGGCTACACCTTC. It specifies CASSRGPFYGYTF.